Sequencing of this TCR beta chain was carried out in a study of T cell responses to AZD1222 COVID-19 vaccine. Study results and limitations: As reported, nearly half of all spike-specific TCRs target variant regions that are unmutated. Repertoires were obtained only post-peak T cell response. Clonal diversity was possibly underestimated, and the donors were mostly white British, with more females.

Only in-frame clones appear in the TCRdb table, and some are missing; sequencing was by immunoSEQ multiplex PCR. The sample contains 120,000 or so clones, 75% to 90% of which appear only once. V lost 1 base, J lost 6 bases, and 12 bases lay in between. CDR1 and CDR2 (germline): SQVTM, ANQGSEA. The CDR3 covers 13 residues. As concerns this clone: Its antigen is not known.

This clonotype was sampled from an adult in good health. The rearrangement links TRBV29-1 to TRBJ1-2; no definite D call. The starting material was peripheral blood, obtained on day 0 of MenACWY control vaccination. CDR3 residues: CSVEVISPHGYTF. The CDR3 nucleotides are TGCAGCGTTGAAGTGATAAGCCCTCATGGCTACACCTTC.